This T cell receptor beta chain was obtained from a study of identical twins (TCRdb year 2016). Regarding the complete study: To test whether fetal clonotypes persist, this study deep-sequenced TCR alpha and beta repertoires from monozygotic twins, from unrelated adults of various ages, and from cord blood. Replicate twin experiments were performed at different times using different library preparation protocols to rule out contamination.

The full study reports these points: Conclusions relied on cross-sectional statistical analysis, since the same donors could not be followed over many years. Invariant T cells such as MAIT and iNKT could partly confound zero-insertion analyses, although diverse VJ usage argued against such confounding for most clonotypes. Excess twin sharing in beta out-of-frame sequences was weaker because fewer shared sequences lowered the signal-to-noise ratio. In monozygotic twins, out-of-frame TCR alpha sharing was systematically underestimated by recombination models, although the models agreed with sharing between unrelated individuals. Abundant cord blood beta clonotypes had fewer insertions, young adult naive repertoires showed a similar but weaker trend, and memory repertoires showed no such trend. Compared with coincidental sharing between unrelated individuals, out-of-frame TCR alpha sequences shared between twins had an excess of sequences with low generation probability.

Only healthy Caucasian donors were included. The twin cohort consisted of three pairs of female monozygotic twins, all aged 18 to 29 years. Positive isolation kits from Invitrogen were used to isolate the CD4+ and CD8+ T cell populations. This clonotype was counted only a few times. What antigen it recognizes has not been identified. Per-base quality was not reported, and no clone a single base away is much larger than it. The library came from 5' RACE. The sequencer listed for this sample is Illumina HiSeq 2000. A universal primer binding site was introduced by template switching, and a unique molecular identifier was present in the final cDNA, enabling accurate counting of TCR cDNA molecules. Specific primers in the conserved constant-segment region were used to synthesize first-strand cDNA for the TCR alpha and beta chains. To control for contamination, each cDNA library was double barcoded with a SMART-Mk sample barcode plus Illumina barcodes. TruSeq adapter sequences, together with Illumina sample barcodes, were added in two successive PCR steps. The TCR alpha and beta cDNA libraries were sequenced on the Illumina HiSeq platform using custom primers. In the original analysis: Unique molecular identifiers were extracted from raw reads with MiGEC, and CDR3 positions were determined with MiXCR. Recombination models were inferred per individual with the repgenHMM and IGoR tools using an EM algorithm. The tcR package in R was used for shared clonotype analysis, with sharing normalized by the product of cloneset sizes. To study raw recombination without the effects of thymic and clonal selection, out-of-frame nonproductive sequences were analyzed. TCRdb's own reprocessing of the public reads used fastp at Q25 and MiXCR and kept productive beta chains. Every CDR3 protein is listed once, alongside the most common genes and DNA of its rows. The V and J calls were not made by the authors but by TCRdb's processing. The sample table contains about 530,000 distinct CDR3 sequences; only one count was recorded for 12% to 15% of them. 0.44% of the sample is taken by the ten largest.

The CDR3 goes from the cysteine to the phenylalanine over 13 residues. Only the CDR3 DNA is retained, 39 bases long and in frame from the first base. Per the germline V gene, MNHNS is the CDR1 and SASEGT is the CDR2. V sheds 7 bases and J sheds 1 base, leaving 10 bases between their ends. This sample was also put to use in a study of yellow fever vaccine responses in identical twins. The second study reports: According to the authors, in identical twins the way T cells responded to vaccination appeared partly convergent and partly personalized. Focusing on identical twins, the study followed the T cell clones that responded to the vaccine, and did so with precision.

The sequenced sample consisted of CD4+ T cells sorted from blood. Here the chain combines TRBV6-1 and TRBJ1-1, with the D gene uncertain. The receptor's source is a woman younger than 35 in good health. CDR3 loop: CASTNGPNTEAFF. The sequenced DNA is TGTGCCAGCACCAACGGACCGAACACTGAAGCTTTCTTT.